One sample yielded the 32 T cell receptor beta chains listed below, sequenced in a study of Ad26.COV2.S vaccination and SARS-CoV-2 variants. Treatment denoted: about 20 received Ad26.COV2.S at low or high dose, single or two shots; 5 received placebo; per-sample allocation not given. Day 63 following the first vaccine or placebo injection was when the samples were taken. Method: immunoSEQ multiplex PCR; TCRdb's copy keeps in-frame clones and lacks some. The repertoire includes around 400,000 clones, around four fifths of them detected once, and nearly 7.5% sits in the top ten. Specimen: peripheral blood, collected in a trial of Ad26.COV2.S vaccine versus placebo. The receptors derive from a person between 18 and 65 years old who received the Ad26.COV2.S COVID-19 vaccine or a placebo.

J is TRBJ2-1 and V is TRBV5-1, with D possibly TRBD2 on 6 matching bases. V was cut by 0 bases and J by 6 bases, with 10 bases left in between. The germline gives CDR1 SGHRS, CDR2 YFSETQ. There are 14 residues in the CDR3. CDR3 sequence (DNA): TGCGCCAGCAGCTTGGTTGTGGGAGGCAATGAGCAGTTCTTC. Translation gives CASSLVVGGNEQFF.

The chain has TRBV12-3 or TRBV12-4 and TRBJ2-1; D is unresolved. The V end lost 2 bases, the J end lost 8 bases, and 10 bases lay between the germline ends. The CDR3 contains 13 residues. In DNA form, the CDR3 reads TGTGCCAGCAGTTTAAGCGAGAGCGATGAGCAGTTCTTC. Translated, it gives CASSLSESDEQFF.

The chain uses TRBV30 and TRBJ1-2; tentatively, D is TRBD1 (5 bases). The germline V and J ends were trimmed by 0 bases and 4 bases, with 12 bases remaining between them. The germline V gene has CDR1 GTSNPN and CDR2 SVGIG (reference sequence). This CDR3 contains 14 residues. CDR3 nucleotides: TGTGCCTGGAGTGTATTTGGGGGATCCTATGGCTACACCTTC. Amino acid sequence: CAWSVFGGSYGYTF. Filled out from reference TRBV30 and TRBJ1-2, the complete variable domain reads SQTIHQWPATLVQPVGSPLSLECTVEGTSNPNLYWYRQAAGRGLQLLFYSVGIGQISSEVPQNLSASRPQDRQFILSSKKLLLSDSGFYLCAWSVFGGSYGYTFGSGTRLTVV.

This chain joins TRBV9 and TRBJ1-5, with D possibly TRBD1 on 6 matching bases. Germline V CDR1 and CDR2: SGDLS, YYNGEE. With 8 bases removed from V and 3 bases from J, the gap between germline ends came to 18 bases. CDR3 size: 15 residues. The CDR3 sequence is CASRGSGLDNQPQHF. The CDR3 nucleotides are TGTGCCAGTAGGGGGTCGGGTTTAGACAATCAGCCCCAGCATTTT.

This clone has more than one count but fewer than ten. The V and J genes are TRBV12-3 or TRBV12-4 and TRBJ2-3; no firm D call. V was clipped by 1 base and J by 4 bases, with 6 bases between them. CDR3 length equals 13 residues. Here the CDR3 reads CASSLVAADTQYF. In nucleotides, the CDR3 is TGTGCCAGCAGTTTAGTTGCTGCAGATACGCAGTATTTT.

This chain joins TRBV30 and TRBJ2-7; 7 bases fit TRBD2. V lost 3 bases, J lost 4 bases, and 9 bases stayed unmatched. The CDR3 consists of 14 residues. Germline CDR1 GTSNPN, CDR2 SVGIG (reference sequence). CDR3 residues: CAWRARGVGYEQYF. The CDR3 DNA reads TGTGCCTGGAGGGCCCGGGGGGTAGGGTACGAGCAGTACTTC.

This chain uses TRBV7-2 with TRBJ1-1, with D possibly TRBD1 on 5 matching bases. Trimming removed 6 bases from V and 2 bases from J, with 16 bases in between. CDR1 is SGHTA and CDR2 is FQGNSA in the germline V gene. CDR3 length equals 15 residues. The CDR3, as DNA: TGTGCCAGCAGAACACCGCAGGGTGTTAACACTGAAGCTTTCTTT. Protein: CASRTPQGVNTEAFF.

This clone was seen just once. V and J are TRBV18 and TRBJ1-3; D is uncertain. The CDR3 runs to 15 residues. CDR1 and CDR2 (germline): KGHSH, LQKENI. V was pared by 6 bases and J by 0 bases, with 12 bases between. CDR3 DNA sequence: TGTGCCAGCTCGCCCCTCGTGGCCTCTGGAAACACCATATATTTT. Residues: CASSPLVASGNTIYF.

The V call is TRBV6-1, the J call TRBJ2-4; D possibly uses TRBD1 or TRBD2 (5 bases each). Trimming left V 0 bases short and J 5 bases short, with 14 bases between. The CDR3 sequence is 16 residues long. Germline CDR1 MNHNS, CDR2 SASEGT. The CDR3 DNA is TGTGCCAGCAGTGAAGCTGGAGGCAGGGTCCAAAACATTCAGTACTTC. Its translation: CASSEAGGRVQNIQYF.

V usage is TRBV28 and J usage is TRBJ2-2, with unresolved D. V gave up 6 bases and J gave up 4 bases, with 21 bases separating them. This CDR3 is 17 amino acids long. From germline, CDR1 is MDHEN and CDR2 SYDVKM. CDR3 residues: CASSLRPPSLSTGELFF. CDR3 in DNA: TGTGCCAGCAGCCTAAGGCCTCCCTCTTTATCCACCGGGGAGCTGTTTTTT.

The genes are TRBV10-3 and TRBJ1-5, with a tentative D call TRBD1 (5 bases). Germline V gene sequence: CDR1 ENHRY, CDR2 SYGVKD. CDR3 length equals 14 residues. Trimming took off 3 bases at V and 6 bases at J, with 12 bases between the two ends. CDR3: CAISEEQARQPQHF. DNA for the CDR3: TGTGCCATCAGTGAAGAACAGGCACGTCAGCCCCAGCATTTT.

The J gene is TRBJ2-3, the V gene TRBV7-3; D may correspond to TRBD1 or TRBD2 (6 bases each). V lost 2 bases and J 4 bases, leaving 10 bases between the germline ends. The CDR3 covers 14 residues. Per germline, CDR1 SGHTA and CDR2 FQGTGA. CDR3 protein: CASSLLGGSDTQYF. The CDR3 DNA follows: TGTGCCAGCAGCTTACTCGGGGGCTCAGATACGCAGTATTTT.

The chain couples TRBV11-3 to TRBJ2-3; D perhaps matches TRBD2 (6 bases). Germline V CDR1 and CDR2: SGHNT, YENEEA. The CDR3 contains 13 residues. Trimming removed 5 bases from V and 5 bases from J, with 11 bases in between. The CDR3 spells CASSRLVGDTQYF. The CDR3 DNA is TGTGCCAGCAGCCGACTAGTTGGAGATACGCAGTATTTT.

For this clone: One junction end does not reproduce the germline sequence, and a read error may be involved. This rearrangement joins TRBV5-1 to TRBJ2-4; 12 nucleotides align to TRBD2. This CDR3 spans 13 amino acids. Germline CDR1 reads SGHRS; CDR2 reads YFSETQ. Here the CDR3 reads CASSLLAGGLRLF. The DNA of the CDR3 is TGCGCCAGCAGCTTACTAGCGGGGGGCTTAAGGCTCTTC.

This clone was counted ten times or more. V usage is TRBV6-5 and J usage is TRBJ1-6; tentatively, D is TRBD1 (5 bases). The germline V and J ends were trimmed by 0 bases and 8 bases, with 11 bases remaining between them. The CDR3 is 15 residues long. Germline CDR1 is MNHEY and CDR2 is SVGAGI. The CDR3 DNA reads as TGTGCCAGCAGTTACTCACCAGGGCCGGATTCACCCCTCCACTTT. Translating gives CASSYSPGPDSPLHF.

This clone appeared a few times. The genes are TRBV11-2 and TRBJ2-2; D assignment may be TRBD1 or TRBD2 (5 bases each). The CDR3 extends over 12 amino acids. The ends were cut back, 4 bases at V and 6 bases at J, with 6 bases in the middle. The germline V gene encodes CDR1 SGHAT and CDR2 FQNNGV. The CDR3 sequence: CASSWDAGELFF. CDR3 bases: TGTGCCAGCAGCTGGGACGCCGGGGAGCTGTTTTTT. The whole variable domain, remainder taken from reference TRBV11-2 and TRBJ2-2, is EAGVAQSPRYKIIEKRQSVAFWCNPISGHATLYWYQQILGQGPKLLIQFQNNGVVDDSQLPKDRFSAERLKGVDSTLKIQPAKLEDSAVYLCASSWDAGELFFGEGSRLTVL.

The gene calls are TRBV14 and TRBJ2-7, with D unclear. Germline assignment: CDR1 SGHDN and CDR2 FVKESK. The V and J ends lost 1 base and 2 bases respectively, with 9 bases between them. The CDR3 contains 14 residues. CDR3 bases: TGTGCCAGCAGCCAAGTCGAGTGGGCCTACGAGCAGTACTTC. This gives the protein CASSQVEWAYEQYF.

This chain uses TRBV11-3 with TRBJ1-1, with D uncertain. Looked up from germline, CDR1 is SGHNT and CDR2 is YENEEA. Trimming stripped 4 bases from V and 4 bases from J, with 16 bases between. CDR3 length: 15 amino acids. The CDR3 DNA sequence: TGTGCCAGCAGCTCGACTCCCAAAGCGACCACTGAAGCTTTCTTT. Its translation: CASSSTPKATTEAFF.

J is TRBJ2-7 and V is TRBV5-5; D is ambiguous. CDR1 is SGHKS and CDR2 is YYEKEE in the germline V gene (reference sequence). V dropped 4 bases and J dropped 0 bases, with 17 bases sitting between them. The CDR3 has 16 amino acids. CDR3 bases: TGTGCCAGCAGCCCCTTATCCCCCCCCCGCTCCTACGAGCAGTACTTC. Its translation: CASSPLSPPRSYEQYF.

The rearrangement joins TRBV15 to TRBJ2-5; TRBD2 matches at 11 bases. The CDR3 loop spans 17 amino acids. The trim removed 5 bases at V and 4 bases at J, leaving 12 bases unmatched. Germline V CDR1 and CDR2: LNHNV, YYDKDF (reference sequence). Here the CDR3 reads CATSGGALAGVGETQYF. CDR3 bases: TGTGCCACCAGCGGAGGCGCACTAGCGGGAGTTGGAGAGACCCAGTACTTC.

The chain carries TRBV4-1 and TRBJ2-1, with a tentative D call TRBD2 (6 bases). The V gene lost 4 bases and the J gene lost 2 bases, with 21 bases spanning the gap. The CDR3 consists of 18 residues. Germline CDR1 is MGHRA and CDR2 is YSYEKL. Here the CDR3 reads CASSPYAERVTAYNEQFF. In DNA form, the CDR3 reads TGCGCCAGCAGCCCCTACGCCGAGCGGGTGACAGCCTACAATGAGCAGTTCTTC.

This CDR3 is CASSDRQGGKLFF. The CDR3 DNA reads as TGTGCCAGCAGCGACCGACAGGGGGGAAAACTGTTTTTT. The chain recombines TRBV9 with TRBJ1-4; 9 bases are a match to TRBD1. CDR3 size: 13 residues. The germline CDR1 and CDR2 sequences are SGDLS and YYNGEE. Trimming removed 3 bases from V and 10 bases from J; junction bases left unmatched: 4.

The chain carries TRBV7-9 and TRBJ2-1; the D is unclear. The CDR3 is 14 residues long. Germline V CDR1 and CDR2: SEHNR, FQNEAQ (reference sequence). The ends were cut back, 1 base at V and 5 bases at J, with 9 bases in the middle. CDR3 sequence (DNA): TGTGCCAGCAGCTTAGGGTTAAGGGACAATGAGCAGTTCTTC. It yields the protein CASSLGLRDNEQFF.

The chain employs TRBV27 and TRBJ2-3; 8 bases map to TRBD2. This CDR3 spans 20 amino acids. V lost 0 bases, J lost 0 bases, and 14 bases stayed unmatched. Looked up from germline, CDR1 is MNHEY and CDR2 is SMNVEV (reference sequence). The CDR3 reads CASSLSSVSGGMDSTDTQYF. As DNA, the CDR3 is TGTGCCAGCAGTTTATCATCCGTAAGCGGGGGTATGGATAGCACAGATACGCAGTATTTT.

The chain joins TRBV2 to TRBJ1-2, with D unclear. CDR1 is SNHLY, CDR2 FYNNEI, per germline. The V gene lost 2 bases and the J gene lost 3 bases, with 1 base spanning the gap. The CDR3 contains 11 residues. DNA of the CDR3: TGTGCCAGCAGTGAACACTATGGCTACACCTTC. Residues: CASSEHYGYTF. Based on the CDR3 plus reference TRBV2 and TRBJ1-2, the full variable domain is EPEVTQTPSHQVTQMGQEVILRCVPISNHLYFYWYRQILGQKVEFLVSFYNNEISEKSEIFDDQFSVERPDGSNFTLKIRSTKLEDSAMYFCASSEHYGYTFGSGTRLTVV.

The chain carries TRBV18 and TRBJ2-7, with D tentatively TRBD2 (6 bases). Trimming took 4 bases from V and 0 from J, leaving 19 bases between them. The CDR3 is made up of 17 amino acids. CDR1 KGHSH and CDR2 LQKENI come from the germline V gene. The DNA for the CDR3 is TGTGCCAGCTCACACCGAATTGGGGCGGGGATCTCCTACGAGCAGTACTTC. This translates into CASSHRIGAGISYEQYF.

This clone is a singleton in its sample. The chain couples TRBV10-3 to TRBJ2-7; 12 nucleotides align to TRBD2. The CDR3 is 14 residues long. Germline V CDR1 and CDR2: ENHRY, SYGVKD. With 5 bases clipped from V and 6 bases from J, the junction kept 5 bases outside the gene matches. The CDR3 region is CAISKLAGGPEQYF. The CDR3 bases are TGTGCCATCAGTAAACTAGCGGGGGGACCCGAGCAGTACTTC.

V gene TRBV7-9 combines with J gene TRBJ2-7; 7 bases agree with TRBD1. V shed 3 bases, J shed 2 bases, and the junction held 4 bases outside the gene matches. The length of the CDR3 is 14 residues. The germline V gene has CDR1 SEHNR and CDR2 FQNEAQ (reference sequence). CDR3 DNA sequence: TGTGCCAGCAGCTTCCAGGGGGAAACCTACGAGCAGTACTTC. This codes for CASSFQGETYEQYF. Full variable domain (missing parts from reference TRBV7-9 and TRBJ2-7): DTGVSQNPRHKITKRGQNVTFRCDPISEHNRLYWYRQTLGQGPEFLTYFQNEAQLEKSRLLSDRFSAERPKGSFSTLEIQRTEQGDSAMYLCASSFQGETYEQYFGPGTRLTVT.

V is TRBV11-3 and J is TRBJ2-2, with TRBD2 identical over 8 bases. Germline V gene lookup returns CDR1 SGHNT and CDR2 YENEEA. V gave up 2 bases and J gave up 5 bases; unmatched junction bases: 7. This CDR3 is 16 amino acids long. CDR3 residues: CASSLWTGGETGELFF. In DNA, the CDR3 is TGTGCCAGCAGCTTATGGACGGGAGGGGAGACCGGGGAGCTGTTTTTT.

There are a few counts of this clone. This sequence joins TRBV14 and TRBJ1-1, with a possible D match to TRBD1 (5 bases). V lost 6 bases, J lost 12 bases, and 17 bases lay in between. Germline CDR1 is SGHDN and CDR2 is FVKESK. The CDR3 runs to 12 residues. CDR3 DNA: TGTGCCAGCAGTCGTCCGGGGGGTACGACTTTCTTT. Residues: CASSRPGGTTFF.

J is TRBJ1-1 and V is TRBV5-6; D is undetermined. Germline loops: CDR1 SGHDT, CDR2 YYEEEE. This CDR3 has 13 residues. V shed 1 base and J shed 6 bases, with 10 bases lying between them. In nucleotides, the CDR3 is TGTGCCAGCAGCTTGCGAGGGCTTGCTGAAGCTTTCTTT. Translated: CASSLRGLAEAFF.

The rearrangement uses TRBV6-6 and TRBJ1-1; no clear D gene. The CDR3 runs 15 residues. The V gene's germline CDR1 is MNHNY and CDR2 SVGAGI (reference sequence). With 5 bases removed from V and 1 base from J, the gap between germline ends came to 14 bases. CDR3 protein: CASSRGRVGNTEAFF. The CDR3 nucleotides read TGTGCCAGCAGTCGAGGACGTGTGGGGAACACTGAAGCTTTCTTT.